This T cell receptor (beta chain) was sequenced during a study of T-cell memory formation after mild COVID-19. The study's findings and limits: Clones that contracted from day 15 to 85 had balanced CD4/CD8; later expanders were CD4+ biased.

This clonotype has a handful of counts. Antigen specificity is unknown. V lost 0 bases and J lost 1, with 12 bases in between. This CDR3 contains 16 residues. The germline V gene encodes CDR1 MNHEY and CDR2 SVGAGI. Libraries for TCRalpha and TCRbeta carried sample barcodes and unique molecular identifiers via 5'RACE. TCRdb fed the 5' RACE reads into MiXCR, producing one record per CDR3 protein. The sample carries 250,000 to 400,000 distinct CDR3 sequences, roughly an eighth recorded once. This TCR derives from a young man who had mild COVID-19 (a few samples of this study predate the infection). Cell type and time point are not known. The sequenced sample was PBMCs or a T cell subset sorted from them (not recorded which). The rearrangement links TRBV6-5 to TRBJ1-1, with D maybe TRBD1 (5 bases). DNA for the CDR3: TGTGCCAGCAGTTACTCGAAGGGCAGGGCGAACACTGAAGCTTTCTTT. Residues: CASSYSKGRANTEAFF.